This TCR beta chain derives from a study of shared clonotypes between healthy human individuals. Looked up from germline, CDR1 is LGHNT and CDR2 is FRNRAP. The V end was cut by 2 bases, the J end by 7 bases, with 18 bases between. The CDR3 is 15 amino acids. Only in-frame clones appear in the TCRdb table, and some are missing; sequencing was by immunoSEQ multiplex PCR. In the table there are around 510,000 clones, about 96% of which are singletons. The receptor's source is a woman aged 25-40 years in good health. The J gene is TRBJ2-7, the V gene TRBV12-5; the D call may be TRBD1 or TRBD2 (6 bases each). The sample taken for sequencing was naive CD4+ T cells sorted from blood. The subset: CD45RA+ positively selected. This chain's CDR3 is CASGLKGGTLGEQYF. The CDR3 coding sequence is TGTGCTAGTGGTTTGAAGGGGGGAACCCTAGGTGAGCAGTACTTC. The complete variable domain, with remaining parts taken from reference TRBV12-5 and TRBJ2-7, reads DARVTQTPRHKVTEMGQEVTMRCQPILGHNTVFWYRQTMMQGLELLAYFRNRAPLDDSGMPKDRFSAEMPDATLATLKIQPSEPRDSAVYFCASGLKGGTLGEQYFGPGTRLTVT.